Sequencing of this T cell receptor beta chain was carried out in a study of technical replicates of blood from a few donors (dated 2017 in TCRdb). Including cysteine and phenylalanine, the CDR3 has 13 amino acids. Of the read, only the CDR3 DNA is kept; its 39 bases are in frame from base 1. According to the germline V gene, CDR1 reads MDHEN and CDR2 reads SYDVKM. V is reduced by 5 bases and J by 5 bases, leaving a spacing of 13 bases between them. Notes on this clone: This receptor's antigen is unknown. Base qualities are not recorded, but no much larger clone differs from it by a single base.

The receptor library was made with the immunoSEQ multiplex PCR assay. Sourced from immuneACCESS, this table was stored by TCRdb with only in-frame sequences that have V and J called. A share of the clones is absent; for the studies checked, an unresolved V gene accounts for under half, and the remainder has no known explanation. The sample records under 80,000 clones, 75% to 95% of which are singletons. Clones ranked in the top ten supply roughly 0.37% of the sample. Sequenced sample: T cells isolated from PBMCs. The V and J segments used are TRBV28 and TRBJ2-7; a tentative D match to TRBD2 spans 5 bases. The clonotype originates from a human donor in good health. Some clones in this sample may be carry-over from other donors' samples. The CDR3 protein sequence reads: CASSRGRIDEQYF. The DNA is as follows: TGTGCCAGCAGTAGAGGGCGGATCGACGAGCAGTACTTC.